A single sample is the source of the 3 T cell receptor beta chains below, sequenced in a study of blood T cell repertoires in COVID-19 (dated by TCRdb to 2019 to 2021). Library method: the immunoSEQ multiplex PCR assay. TCRdb obtained this table from immuneACCESS and retained in-frame rearrangements with V and J assigned. These tables miss some clones; where compared with another copy, unresolved V genes account for less than half of the shortfall, and the remainder is unexplained. This sample holds more than 55,000 clones; about 78% were observed only once. Of the sample, about 20% is held by the ten largest clones. Input material: peripheral blood. Every receptor here comes from a man older than 75 with active or convalescent COVID-19.

This clone was observed a handful of times. V usage is TRBV30 and J usage is TRBJ2-7; 10 bases align to TRBD1. The CDR3 contains 14 residues. CDR1 and CDR2 (germline): GTSNPN, SVGIG (reference sequence). V was pared by 2 bases and J by 6 bases, with 7 bases of the junction left unmatched. For the CDR3, the DNA is TGTGCCTGGAGTAGGATGGGGACAGGGGTCGAGCAGTACTTC. This gives the protein CAWSRMGTGVEQYF.

A few counts support this clone. V and J are TRBV28 and TRBJ2-3; TRBD2 aligns across 8 bases. The CDR3 is 15 amino acids. The germline V gene encodes CDR1 MDHEN and CDR2 SYDVKM. The trim removed 2 bases at V and 9 bases at J, leaving 10 bases unmatched. For the CDR3, the DNA is TGTGCCAGCAGTTTAGGCGGGAGGACGAGATTAACGCAGTATTTT. Translated, it gives CASSLGGRTRLTQYF.

This sequence joins TRBV27 and TRBJ2-7; TRBD2 matches 8 bases. Germline V CDR1 and CDR2: MNHEY, SMNVEV (reference sequence). With 6 bases clipped from V and 0 bases from J, the junction kept 7 bases outside the gene matches. The CDR3 loop spans 15 amino acids. CDR3 amino acids: CASRRIGTSSYEQYF. Written as DNA, the CDR3 is TGTGCCAGCAGGAGAATCGGGACTAGCTCCTACGAGCAGTACTTC.